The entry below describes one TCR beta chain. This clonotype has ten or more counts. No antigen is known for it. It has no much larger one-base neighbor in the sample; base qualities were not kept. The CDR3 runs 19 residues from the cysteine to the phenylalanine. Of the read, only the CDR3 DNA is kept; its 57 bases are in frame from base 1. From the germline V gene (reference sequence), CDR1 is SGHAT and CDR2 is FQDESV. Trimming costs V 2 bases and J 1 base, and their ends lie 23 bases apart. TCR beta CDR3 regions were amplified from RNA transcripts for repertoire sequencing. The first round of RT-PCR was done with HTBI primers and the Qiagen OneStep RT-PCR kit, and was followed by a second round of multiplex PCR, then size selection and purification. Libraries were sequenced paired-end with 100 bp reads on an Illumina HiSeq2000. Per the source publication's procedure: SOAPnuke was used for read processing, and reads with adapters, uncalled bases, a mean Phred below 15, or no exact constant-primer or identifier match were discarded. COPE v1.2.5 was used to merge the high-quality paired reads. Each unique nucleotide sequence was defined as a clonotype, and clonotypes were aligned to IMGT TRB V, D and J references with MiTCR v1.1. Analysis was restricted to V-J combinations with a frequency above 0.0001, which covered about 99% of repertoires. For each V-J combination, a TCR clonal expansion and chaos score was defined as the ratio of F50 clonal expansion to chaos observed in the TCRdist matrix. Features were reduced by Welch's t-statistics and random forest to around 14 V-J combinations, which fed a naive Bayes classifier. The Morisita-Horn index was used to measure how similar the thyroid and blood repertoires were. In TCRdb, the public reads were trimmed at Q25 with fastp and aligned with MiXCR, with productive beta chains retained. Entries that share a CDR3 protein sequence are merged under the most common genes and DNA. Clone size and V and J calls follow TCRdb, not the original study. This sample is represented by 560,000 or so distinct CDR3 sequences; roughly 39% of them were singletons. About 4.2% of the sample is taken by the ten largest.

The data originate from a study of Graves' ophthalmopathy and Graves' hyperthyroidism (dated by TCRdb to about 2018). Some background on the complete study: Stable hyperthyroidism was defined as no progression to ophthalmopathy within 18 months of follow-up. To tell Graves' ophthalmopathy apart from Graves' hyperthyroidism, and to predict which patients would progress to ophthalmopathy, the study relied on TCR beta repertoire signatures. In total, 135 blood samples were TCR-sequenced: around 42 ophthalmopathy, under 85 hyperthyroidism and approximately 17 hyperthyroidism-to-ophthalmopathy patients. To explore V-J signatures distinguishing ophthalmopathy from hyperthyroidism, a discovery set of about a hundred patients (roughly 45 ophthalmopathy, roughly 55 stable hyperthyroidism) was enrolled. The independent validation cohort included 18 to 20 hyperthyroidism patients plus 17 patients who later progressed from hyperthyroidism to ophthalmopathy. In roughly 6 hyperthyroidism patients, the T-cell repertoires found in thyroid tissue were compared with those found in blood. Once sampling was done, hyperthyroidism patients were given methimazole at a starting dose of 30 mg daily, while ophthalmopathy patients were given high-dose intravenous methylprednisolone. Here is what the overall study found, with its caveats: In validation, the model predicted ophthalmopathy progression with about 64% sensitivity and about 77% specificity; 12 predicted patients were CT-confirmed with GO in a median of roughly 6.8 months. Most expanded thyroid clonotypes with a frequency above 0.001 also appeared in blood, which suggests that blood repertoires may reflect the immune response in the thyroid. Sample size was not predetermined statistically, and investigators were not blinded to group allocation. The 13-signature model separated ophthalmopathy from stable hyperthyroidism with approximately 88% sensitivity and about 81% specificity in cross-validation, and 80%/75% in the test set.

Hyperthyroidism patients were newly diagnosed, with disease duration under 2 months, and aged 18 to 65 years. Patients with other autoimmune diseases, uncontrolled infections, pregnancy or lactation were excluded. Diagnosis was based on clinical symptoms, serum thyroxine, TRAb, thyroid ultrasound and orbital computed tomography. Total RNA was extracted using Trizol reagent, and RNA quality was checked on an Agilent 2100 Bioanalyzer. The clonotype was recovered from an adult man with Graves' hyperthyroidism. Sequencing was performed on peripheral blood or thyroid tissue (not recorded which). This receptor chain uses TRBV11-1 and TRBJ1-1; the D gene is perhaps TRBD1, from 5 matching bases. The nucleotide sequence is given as TGTGCCAGCAGCTTAAGGGGAGTCCAAGCTGGACCGCCGAACACTGAAGCTTTCTTT. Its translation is CASSLRGVQAGPPNTEAFF.